This TCR beta chain was sequenced for a study of siplizumab effects on memory and regulatory T cells. Measured with immunoSEQ multiplex PCR; TCRdb has only the in-frame clones, and not every one. This sample has more than 75,000 clones, with roughly 96% found just once. Study-wide results and caveats: Some alloreactive sequences were traceable to unstimulated CD4+ memory cells, and siplizumab significantly reduced them. In roughly 75-96% of proliferating CD4+ or CD8+ clones, a naive or memory phenotype could not be assigned. The alloreactive clones that mapped to unstimulated subsets made up only a minor fraction.

A few pairs of donors had their unstimulated naive, memory, effector memory and TEMRA subsets sequenced. CDR3 length: 19 amino acids. V lost 0 bases and J lost 5, with 22 bases in between. The germline V gene has CDR1 KGHSH and CDR2 LQKENI. As concerns this clone: The antigen is unknown.

This receptor was taken from a human donor in good health. Sequenced input: naive CD4+ T cells sorted from blood. The V call is TRBV18, the J call TRBJ2-2; D could derive from TRBD1 or TRBD2 (5 bases each). The CDR3 DNA reads as TGTGCCAGCTCACCACCGGGTCTGGTATCGGCAGGGAGAACCGGGGAGCTGTTTTTT. Translation gives CASSPPGLVSAGRTGELFF.